These 21 T cell receptor beta chains came from one sample sequenced in a study of OX40 agonist ivuxolimab in advanced cancers. TCRdb keeps only in-frame clones here, not all; method: immunoSEQ multiplex PCR. This table has over 90,000 clones, 90% appearing once. Specimen: CD4+ or CD8+ T cells sorted from blood, collected in a trial of the OX40 agonist ivuxolimab. These receptors were taken from an adult with an advanced solid tumor such as melanoma, head and neck, liver or kidney cancer.

The chain carries TRBV7-8 and TRBJ2-1; TRBD2 aligns across 8 bases. The germline V gene encodes CDR1 SGHVS and CDR2 FQNEAQ. With 5 bases clipped from V and 4 bases from J, the junction kept 7 bases outside the gene matches. The CDR3 is made up of 15 amino acids. CDR3: CASSLREGLYNEQFF. The CDR3 nucleotides read TGTGCCAGCAGCCTCCGGGAGGGACTATACAATGAGCAGTTCTTC.

The J gene is TRBJ2-5, the V gene TRBV11-3, with D tentatively TRBD1 or TRBD2 (5 bases each). The J call may be incorrect, as the DNA end agrees better with TRBJ2-7. Germline V gene sequence: CDR1 SGHNT, CDR2 YENEEA. The CDR3 runs to 14 residues. The CDR3 coding sequence is TGTGCCAGCAGCTCCGGGACGGCGGGCTACGAGCAGTACTTC. It specifies CASSSGTAGYEQYF.

This chain connects TRBV11-2 to TRBJ1-3; D unresolved. Germline CDR1 SGHAT, CDR2 FQNNGV. The CDR3 is 13 amino acids. V was clipped by 2 bases and J by 1 base, with 3 bases between them. The CDR3 spells CASSLSSGNTIYF. The CDR3 bases are TGTGCCAGCAGCTTAAGTTCTGGAAACACCATATATTTT.

V and J are TRBV5-6 and TRBJ2-4; possibly TRBD1 for D (5 bases). Germline loops: CDR1 SGHDT, CDR2 YYEEEE. V shed 1 base and J shed 9 bases, with 20 bases lying between them. CDR3 length equals 16 residues. Here the CDR3 reads CASSLFQGATGGIQYF. CDR3 sequence (DNA): TGTGCCAGCAGCTTGTTTCAGGGCGCCACGGGCGGCATTCAGTACTTC.

V is TRBV9 and J is TRBJ2-2, with 9 bases lining up with TRBD2. The V gene's germline CDR1 is SGDLS and CDR2 YYNGEE. The CDR3 extends over 16 amino acids. Trimming took 4 bases from V and 4 from J; bases not matched to a gene: 8. CDR3 loop: CASSQLAGLVTGELFF. Written as DNA, the CDR3 is TGTGCCAGCAGCCAACTAGCGGGCCTGGTCACCGGGGAGCTGTTTTTT.

The rearrangement uses TRBV10-2 and TRBJ2-1; D is unresolved. V lost 5 bases, J lost 8 bases, and 10 bases lay in between. Per the germline V gene, CDR1 is WSHSY and CDR2 is SAAADI. CDR3 length equals 12 residues. The CDR3 bases are TGCGCCAGCAGTATTGGTGGCGATGAGCAGTTCTTC. It specifies CASSIGGDEQFF.

The rearrangement joins TRBV4-2 to TRBJ2-7, with D possibly being TRBD1 (6 bases). Trimming stripped 1 base from V and 0 bases from J, with 13 bases between. The CDR3 runs to 16 residues. CDR1 and CDR2 (germline): LGHNA, YNFKEQ. CDR3 bases: TGTGCCAGCAGCCAAGCGGGGCAGGGGAACTCCTACGAGCAGTACTTC. Its translation is CASSQAGQGNSYEQYF.

The gene calls are TRBV6-1 and TRBJ1-1; no clear D gene. The V end was cut by 3 bases, the J end by 8 bases, with 13 bases between. This CDR3 has 13 residues. Germline lookup yields CDR1 MNHNS and CDR2 SASEGT. CDR3 in DNA: TGTGCCAGCAGTGAGGAGTGGGCCCGGGAAGCTTTCTTT. As protein: CASSEEWAREAFF.

This rearrangement joins TRBV4-1 to TRBJ2-5, with a possible D match to TRBD2 (6 bases). The CDR3 sequence is 16 residues long. V was clipped by 2 bases and J by 4 bases, with 17 bases between them. CDR1 and CDR2 (germline): MGHRA, YSYEKL. Written as DNA, the CDR3 is TGCGCCAGCAGCCAAATAGCGGACCCCTTGCGAGAGACCCAGTACTTC. It codes for CASSQIADPLRETQYF.

The rearrangement uses TRBV6-1 and TRBJ1-1; D perhaps matches TRBD1 (5 bases). The length of the CDR3 is 16 residues. CDR1 and CDR2 from the germline V gene are MNHNS and SASEGT. Between the trimmed V and J ends, which lost 3 bases and 1 base, there was a span of 15 bases. In DNA form, the CDR3 reads TGTGCCAGCAGTGAGGGACGGCTCGTTGGGAACACTGAAGCTTTCTTT. This sequence encodes CASSEGRLVGNTEAFF.

The chain combines TRBV5-4 with TRBJ1-2; the D is unclear. V lost 1 base, J lost 4 bases, and 11 bases lay in between. From germline, CDR1 is SGHNT and CDR2 YYREEE (reference sequence). There are 14 residues in the CDR3. CDR3 sequence: CASSLRASAYGYTF. The CDR3 DNA reads as TGTGCCAGCAGCTTGCGAGCGTCAGCCTATGGCTACACCTTC.

CDR3 amino acids: CASSIPPPGNEQFF. In DNA, the CDR3 is TGTGCCAGTAGTATCCCCCCCCCGGGCAATGAGCAGTTCTTC. The chain has TRBV19 and TRBJ2-1, with D unresolved. The CDR3 extends over 14 amino acids. Germline CDR1 is LNHDA and CDR2 is SQIVND (reference sequence). The ends were cut back, 3 bases at V and 6 bases at J, with 12 bases in the middle.

The chain is built from TRBV15 and TRBJ2-2; 13 nucleotides align to TRBD2. CDR1 is LNHNV and CDR2 is YYDKDF in the germline V gene (reference sequence). CDR3 size: 21 residues. V was clipped by 0 bases and J by 2 bases; unmatched bases: 12. CDR3 amino acids: CATSRERTSGRVGRNTGELFF. In DNA form, the CDR3 reads TGTGCCACCAGCAGAGAGCGGACTAGCGGGAGAGTGGGAAGAAACACCGGGGAGCTGTTTTTT.

This chain joins TRBV1 and TRBJ1-4. TRBV1 is tagged as a pseudogene. This CDR3 is 15 amino acids long. Written as DNA, the CDR3 is TGCACCAGCAGCCGTTCCGGGACAACTAATGAAAAACTGTTTTTT. This encodes CTSSRSGTTNEKLFF.

The chain uses TRBV18 and TRBJ1-5; unclear D gene. Germline V gene data show CDR1 as KGHSH and CDR2 as LQKENI. The CDR3 runs 14 residues. The germline V and J ends were trimmed by 2 bases and 5 bases, with 10 bases remaining between them. CDR3 sequence (DNA): TGTGCCAGCTCACCAGGGAGCGACTATCAGCCCCAGCATTTT. Its protein is CASSPGSDYQPQHF.

The chain employs TRBV5-1 and TRBJ1-3, with D tentatively TRBD1 (6 bases). CDR3 length: 15 residues. V was cut by 3 bases and J by 0 bases, with 10 bases left in between. In germline, CDR1 is SGHRS, CDR2 YFSETQ. The DNA of the CDR3 is TGCGCCAGCAGCTCTACAGGGAGCTCTGGAAACACCATATATTTT. Translation gives CASSSTGSSGNTIYF.

The V gene is TRBV19, the J gene TRBJ2-2; the D gene is possibly TRBD1 (6 bases). The length of the CDR3 is 15 residues. From germline, CDR1 is LNHDA and CDR2 SQIVND (reference sequence). Trimming left V 7 bases short and J 0 bases short, with 12 bases between. The CDR3 bases are TGTGCCAGTAACAGGGCCGGGCCGAACACCGGGGAGCTGTTTTTT. Translated: CASNRAGPNTGELFF.

V and J are TRBV5-1 and TRBJ2-5; 9 bases line up with TRBD1. V was pared by 5 bases and J by 5 bases, with 7 bases of the junction left unmatched. Germline CDR1 and CDR2: SGHRS and YFSETQ. The CDR3 is 14 amino acids. This CDR3 reads CASRLTGGWETQYF. The CDR3 nucleotides are TGCGCCAGCAGACTTACAGGGGGCTGGGAGACCCAGTACTTC.

In its sample, this clone was seen once. This rearrangement joins TRBV14 to TRBJ2-3; 8 positions agree with TRBD1. This CDR3 comprises 17 residues. Germline CDR1 SGHDN, CDR2 FVKESK. The V segment lost 0 bases and the J segment 8 bases; nucleotides outside the gene matches: 13. DNA of the CDR3: TGTGCCAGCAGCCAAGATCAAGGACAGGGTGACCGGGGTACGCAGTATTTT. Its translation is CASSQDQGQGDRGTQYF.

This clone was counted between two and nine times. The J gene is TRBJ2-3, the V gene TRBV30, with D perhaps TRBD1 (5 bases). CDR3 length equals 15 residues. In germline, CDR1 is GTSNPN, CDR2 SVGIG (reference sequence). Trimming took off 3 bases at V and 4 bases at J, with 17 bases between the two ends. The CDR3 bases are TGTGCCTGGAGCGACCGGACATACACCGCAGATACGCAGTATTTT. Translated, it gives CAWSDRTYTADTQYF.

The chain couples TRBV9 to TRBJ2-3; D call uncertain. V was shortened by 0 bases and J by 2 bases, with 10 bases between the two germline ends. Germline CDR1 reads SGDLS; CDR2 reads YYNGEE. The CDR3 loop spans 15 amino acids. Here the CDR3 DNA reads TGTGCCAGCAGCGTAGATCCCTTCCTCACAGATACGCAGTATTTT. Encoded protein: CASSVDPFLTDTQYF.